The clone carrying this T cell receptor (beta chain) came up a few times. Its antigen is unidentified. TCRdb processed the reads anew with MiXCR; each CDR3 protein has one entry. Among approximately 500,000 distinct CDR3 sequences listed, 25% to 35% were seen once. These data belong to a study of T cell repertoires in cytomegalovirus infection. Study-level information: Public signatures in TCR beta pointed to CMV infection and matching HLA type. Whole-study results and caveats: Dominating the ex vivo response were HLA-C-restricted CMV-specific TCR beta clonotypes.

The CDR3 has 17 residues. V lost 4 bases to trimming and J lost 2 bases; unmatched junction nucleotides: 9. The germline CDR1 and CDR2 sequences are SGHTA and FQGNSA. The starting material was cultured PBMCs, obtained from culture after CMV antigen stimulation. The chain links TRBV7-2 to TRBJ2-2, with 8 positions matching TRBD2. The TCR comes from a human donor in good health (CMV status not recorded). Some clones in this sample may be carry-over from other donors' samples. DNA of the CDR3: TGTGCCAGCAGCTCCCGGGCTAGCGGGCTTAACACCGGGGAGCTGTTTTTT. This encodes CASSSRASGLNTGELFF.